This passage covers 24 T cell receptor beta chains from one sample sequenced in a study of response to subunit inactivated influenza vaccine. Via MiXCR, TCRdb re-called the RT-PCR reads, giving one row per CDR3 protein. The profile shows approximately 530,000 distinct CDR3 sequences, 10% to 15% of them singletons. This specimen consisted of PBMCs from blood, obtained roughly 45 days after vaccination. The receptor source for this set is a man in his fifties who received an inactivated influenza vaccine.

This clonotype was counted many times. The chain employs TRBV24-1 and TRBJ2-3, with TRBD1 matching 10 bases. The CDR3 is 15 residues long. With 5 bases clipped from V and 1 base from J, the junction kept 2 bases outside the gene matches. Germline assignment: CDR1 KGHDR and CDR2 SFDVKD. The CDR3 DNA is TGTGCCACCAGTGGACAGGGGGCAGGCACAGATACGCAGTATTTT. This gives the protein CATSGQGAGTDTQYF.

Ten or more counts support this clonotype. This rearrangement joins TRBV20-1 to TRBJ2-7; 7 nucleotides align to TRBD1. Trimming removed 4 bases from V and 5 bases from J; junction bases left unmatched: 14. The CDR3 covers 15 residues. Germline V CDR1 and CDR2: DFQATT, SNEGSKA (reference sequence). CDR3: CSATRDRSNKDEQYF. The CDR3 DNA reads TGCAGTGCTACCCGGGACAGATCAAACAAGGACGAGCAGTACTTC.

J is TRBJ2-2 and V is TRBV27, with D possibly matching TRBD2 (5 bases). The CDR3 loop spans 17 amino acids. V shed 5 bases and J shed 1 base, with 17 bases lying between them. Looked up from germline, CDR1 is MNHEY and CDR2 is SMNVEV (reference sequence). This CDR3 reads CASSLSSRTVNTGELFF. The DNA for the CDR3 is TGTGCCAGCAGTCTCTCATCCCGGACTGTGAACACCGGGGAGCTGTTTTTT.

The table lists this clonotype with a few counts. The rearrangement uses TRBV29-1 and TRBJ2-1; either TRBD1 or TRBD2 may fit D (6 bases each). The CDR3 has 12 residues. Germline CDR1 and CDR2: SQVTM and ANQGSEA. V was trimmed by 7 bases and J by 7 bases, leaving 14 bases between them. The CDR3 protein is CSGGAGGNEQFF. In DNA, the CDR3 is TGCAGCGGGGGGGCCGGTGGGAATGAGCAGTTCTTC.

This chain uses TRBV7-2 with TRBJ2-2; no clear D. Germline loops: CDR1 SGHTA, CDR2 FQGNSA. Trimming left V 5 bases short and J 7 bases short, with 8 bases between. There are 12 residues in the CDR3. This CDR3 is CASSPRVGELFF. The CDR3 DNA sequence: TGTGCCAGCAGCCCCCGGGTCGGGGAGCTGTTTTTT.

This clonotype was seen a handful of times. V is TRBV20-1 and J is TRBJ2-5, with 13 bases aligning to TRBD2. Germline V gene data show CDR1 as DFQATT and CDR2 as SNEGSKA (reference sequence). The ends lost 6 bases at V and 2 bases at J; junction bases unmatched: 9. The CDR3 runs 16 residues. The CDR3 is CSASGTSGARQETQYF. The CDR3, as DNA: TGCAGTGCATCCGGGACTAGCGGGGCCCGTCAAGAGACCCAGTACTTC.

The chain recombines TRBV7-2 with TRBJ1-1; no firm D call. The CDR3 sequence is 13 residues long. Germline lookup yields CDR1 SGHTA and CDR2 FQGNSA. V shed 3 bases and J shed 4 bases, with 9 bases lying between them. The CDR3 nucleotides read TGTGCCAGCAGCTTTCCGTGGGCCACTGAAGCTTTCTTT. This translates into CASSFPWATEAFF.

This clonotype was found a few times. The chain couples TRBV28 to TRBJ2-3; D call uncertain. Germline V gene sequence: CDR1 MDHEN, CDR2 SYDVKM. The CDR3 length is 12 residues. Trimming cost V 6 bases and J 2 bases, with 6 bases left between them. DNA of the CDR3: TGTGCCAGCAGCCAACTCACAGATACGCAGTATTTT. Residues: CASSQLTDTQYF.

This clonotype was detected ten times or more. The V and J genes are TRBV12-3 or TRBV12-4 and TRBJ2-5; 8 positions match TRBD1. The V segment lost 5 bases and the J segment 4 bases; nucleotides outside the gene matches: 3. This CDR3 comprises 13 residues. In nucleotides, the CDR3 is TGTGCCAGCAGTATTACAGGGGGAGAGACCCAGTACTTC. Translated: CASSITGGETQYF.

In its sample, this clonotype was seen a few times. The rearrangement uses TRBV20-1 and TRBJ1-1; possibly TRBD1 for D (5 bases). CDR1 and CDR2 (germline): DFQATT, SNEGSKA (reference sequence). The CDR3 consists of 15 residues. V was pared by 3 bases and J by 0 bases, with 14 bases between. The CDR3 reads CSARKPGTVNTEAFF. The CDR3 bases are TGCAGTGCTAGGAAGCCCGGGACGGTGAACACTGAAGCTTTCTTT.

The rearrangement uses TRBV11-2 and TRBJ1-1; no firm D call. V lost 4 bases, J lost 1 base, and 7 bases lay in between. The CDR3 sequence is 13 residues long. CDR1 and CDR2 from the germline V gene are SGHAT and FQNNGV. The chain's CDR3 is CASSWSGNTEAFF. CDR3 nucleotide sequence: TGTGCCAGCAGCTGGAGCGGGAACACTGAAGCTTTCTTT.

The chain uses TRBV12-3 or TRBV12-4 and TRBJ2-1, with D tentatively TRBD2 (5 bases). This CDR3 is 16 amino acids long. V was pared by 7 bases and J by 5 bases, with 21 bases between. For the CDR3, the DNA is TGTGCCAGCAATCCATCCGGGAAAACCAGGAACAATGAGCAGTTCTTC. Translation gives CASNPSGKTRNNEQFF.

This clonotype was seen only a few times. The chain combines TRBV12-3 or TRBV12-4 with TRBJ2-1; D unclear. V lost 5 bases and J lost 10, with 12 bases in between. CDR3 length equals 12 residues. The CDR3 region is CASSLSSQEQFF. CDR3 in DNA: TGTGCCAGCAGTCTTTCTTCTCAAGAGCAGTTCTTC.

This clonotype has a count of ten or more. Sequence at one end of the junction differs from germline and may be a read error. The rearrangement joins TRBV5-1 to TRBJ2-2; D might be TRBD2 (5 bases). CDR1 and CDR2 (germline): SGHRS, YFSETQ. The CDR3 contains 14 residues. CDR3 in amino acids: CASSLEGGTGELFF. The CDR3 nucleotides are TGTGCCAGCAGTTTAGAGGGTGGAACCGGGGAGCTGTTTTTT. Supplemented by reference TRBV5-1 and TRBJ2-2, the full variable domain reads KAGVTQTPRYLIKTRGQQVTLSCSPISGHRSVSWYQQTPGQGLQFLFEYFSETQRNKGNFPGRFSGRQFSNSRSEMNVSTLELGDSALYLCASSLEGGTGELFFGEGSRLTVL.

The chain combines TRBV19 with TRBJ2-7; D gene ambiguous. The CDR3 is made up of 13 amino acids. Germline V gene lookup returns CDR1 LNHDA and CDR2 SQIVND (reference sequence). Trimming shortened V by 3 bases and J by 5 bases, and 11 bases separated the two germline ends. The CDR3 bases are TGTGCCAGTAGTATGTTCCTTCTTCACGAGCAGTACTTC. This sequence encodes CASSMFLLHEQYF.

This clonotype came up a few times. This sequence joins TRBV20-1 and TRBJ1-2; 9 bases match TRBD1. The CDR3 is 13 residues long. CDR1 and CDR2 from the germline V gene are DFQATT and SNEGSKA (reference sequence). With 0 bases clipped from V and 8 bases from J, the junction kept 4 bases outside the gene matches. The CDR3 here is CSARDWTGVGYTF. The CDR3 nucleotides are TGCAGTGCTAGAGATTGGACAGGGGTCGGCTACACCTTC.

The table lists this clonotype with many counts. The chain couples TRBV29-1 to TRBJ2-5, with a possible D match to TRBD1 (6 bases). V shed 0 bases and J shed 5 bases, with 19 bases lying between them. Looked up from germline, CDR1 is SQVTM and CDR2 is ANQGSEA. CDR3 length: 16 residues. CDR3 in DNA: TGCAGCGTTGAAGAAGAATTCAGGGGTTGGAGGGAGACCCAGTACTTC. Amino acid sequence: CSVEEEFRGWRETQYF. The full variable domain, with the rest looked up from reference TRBV29-1 and TRBJ2-5, is SAVISQKPSRDICQRGTSLTIQCQVDSQVTMMFWYRQQPGQSLTLIATANQGSEATYESGFVIDKFPISRPNLTFSTLTVSNMSPEDSSIYLCSVEEEFRGWRETQYFGPGTRLLVL.

This clonotype has a handful of counts. The chain joins TRBV9 to TRBJ2-2; D not resolved. The CDR3 runs to 12 residues. Germline lookup yields CDR1 SGDLS and CDR2 YYNGEE. V gave up 0 bases and J gave up 7 bases, with 4 bases separating them. The CDR3 nucleotides are TGTGCCAGCAGCGTAGAGGGCGGGGAGCTGTTTTTT. It translates to CASSVEGGELFF.

This clonotype occurred a few times. The V call is TRBV10-3, the J call TRBJ1-1; 8 bases match TRBD1. This CDR3 contains 14 residues. The V and J ends lost 10 bases and 1 base, in that order; junction bases with no gene match: 8. Germline-derived CDR1 and CDR2 are ENHRY and SYGVKD. In DNA, the CDR3 is TGTGCCACCGGGACAGGTCGGGAGAACACTGAAGCTTTCTTT. Translation gives CATGTGRENTEAFF.

In its sample, this clonotype was seen a few times. The chain employs TRBV29-1 and TRBJ2-7; 10 nucleotides align to TRBD2. The CDR3 runs 13 residues. CDR1 is SQVTM, CDR2 ANQGSEA, per germline. The J segment lost 6 bases and the V segment lost 6 bases, leaving 8 bases of the junction unmatched. This chain's CDR3 is CSVGPSGSGEQYF. CDR3 coding DNA: TGCAGCGTGGGACCTAGCGGGAGTGGCGAGCAGTACTTC.

In its sample, this clonotype was seen a few times. The CDR3 reads CASSQESVSGNTIYF. The CDR3 DNA reads as TGCGCCAGCAGCCAAGAATCAGTCTCTGGAAACACCATATATTTT. The V gene is TRBV4-1, the J gene TRBJ1-3; D not certain. V was trimmed by 0 bases and J by 0 bases, leaving 6 bases between them. Per the germline V gene, CDR1 is MGHRA and CDR2 is YSYEKL. The CDR3 loop spans 15 amino acids.

This clonotype has only a few counts. This rearrangement joins TRBV3-1 to TRBJ2-7; TRBD2 matches at 14 bases. This CDR3 has 16 residues. Losses at the gene ends were 3 bases for V and 1 base for J; bases not matched to a gene: 2. Looked up from germline, CDR1 is LGHDT and CDR2 is YNNKEL (reference sequence). CDR3 DNA: TGTGCCAGCAGCCAGGGACTAGCGGGAGTATCCTACGAGCAGTACTTC. It is translated as CASSQGLAGVSYEQYF.

This clonotype was observed a single time. The chain links TRBV7-9 to TRBJ2-1, with 9 bases aligning to TRBD2. Germline CDR1 and CDR2: SEHNR and FQNEAQ (reference sequence). V was pared by 4 bases and J by 6 bases, with 13 bases of the junction left unmatched. The CDR3 length is 17 residues. This CDR3 reads CASSSPRWAGGPNEQFF. The CDR3 coding sequence is TGTGCCAGCAGCTCCCCAAGGTGGGCGGGAGGGCCCAATGAGCAGTTCTTC.

This sequence joins TRBV11-2 and TRBJ2-7, with 8 bases matching TRBD1. The V segment lost 4 bases and the J segment 3 bases; nucleotides outside the gene matches: 5. The V gene's germline CDR1 is SGHAT and CDR2 FQNNGV. The CDR3 covers 14 residues. For the CDR3, the DNA is TGTGCCAGCAGCTCCTCGGGACAGGTCTACGAGCAGTACTTC. Residues: CASSSSGQVYEQYF. Combining the CDR3 with reference TRBV11-2 and TRBJ2-7 gives the whole variable domain EAGVAQSPRYKIIEKRQSVAFWCNPISGHATLYWYQQILGQGPKLLIQFQNNGVVDDSQLPKDRFSAERLKGVDSTLKIQPAKLEDSAVYLCASSSSGQVYEQYFGPGTRLTVT.